This TCR beta chain was retrieved from a study of CD8 T cells in Susac syndrome (dated by TCRdb to the late 2010s). Turning to the overall study: Whether CD8+ T cell activation and differentiation in Susac syndrome was antigen driven was tested using repertoire sequencing.

CDR1 is given as DFQATT and CDR2 as SNEGSKA, both from the germline V gene (reference sequence). From its cysteine to its phenylalanine, the CDR3 spans 15 amino acids. The CDR3 DNA has 45 bases and is translated from base 1. Trimming costs V 1 base and J 3 bases, and their ends lie 15 bases apart. Peripheral blood CD8+ and CD4+ T cells from healthy donors, Susac syndrome patients and multiple sclerosis patients were profiled by high-throughput TCR beta sequencing. The multiple sclerosis controls were treatment-naive patients whose relapsing-remitting disease, either stable or active, fulfilled the revised McDonald criteria. Bulk CD8+ and CD4+ T cells were purified by magnetic negative isolation, while CD8+ TEMRA cells were enriched using FACS. Blood was collected in EDTA tubes and processed within 24 hours, with PBMCs isolated through density gradient centrifugation. PBMCs intended for TCR sequencing were frozen in liquid nitrogen and were later thawed in a 37 degrees C water bath. Purity of sorted or isolated CD4+, CD8+ and CD8+ TEMRA cells was at least 90%.

RNA was extracted using the RNeasy kit, and roughly 0.45 to 1 microgram was reverse transcribed with random hexamers. TCR beta CDR3 regions were amplified with the immunoSEQ multiplex PCR assay covering 54 Vbeta and 13 Jbeta segments. PCR amplification bias was corrected by using a synthetic template baseline for primer optimization and computational correction. For the original study's pipeline: Reads were annotated to V, D and J genes according to IMGT and were analyzed with immunoSEQ Analyzer, with only productive sequences retained. Clonality was calculated as one minus the Shannon entropy normalized by log2 of the number of productive unique sequences. Public and private clones were assessed among the 100 most prevalent clones of each patient and control. Clones were defined as Susac-specific if absent from the healthy and MS cohorts, from under 1,200 published viral clones and from other ImmuneACCESS disease sequences. TCRdb cleaned the public reads at Q25 with fastp, built clones with MiXCR and kept in-frame beta chains. Identical CDR3 proteins give one entry, which carries the most common genes and DNA. The V and J calls come from TCRdb's annotation, not from the publication. The sample contains around 160,000 distinct CDR3 sequences, approximately 94% of them found a single time. The leading ten clones occupy about 0.086% of the sample.

About this clonotype: There is no known antigen for this receptor. The input lacks base qualities; no much larger clone sits a single base away.

Study-wide conclusions, independent of this receptor: The number of individuals in the TCR sequencing and HLA analysis was recognized as being relatively small.

This chain is built from TRBV20-1 and TRBJ2-5; 6 matching bases give a weak D call of TRBD2. The receptor's source is a human donor with multiple sclerosis. Sequenced material: CD4+ T cells from PBMCs. The DNA sequence reads TGCAGTGCTAGAGGCGGTGGGAGGTCGGAAGAGACCCAGTACTTC. It translates to CSARGGGRSEETQYF.